Listed below are T cell receptor beta chains from one sample, sequenced in a study of blood T cell repertoires in COVID-19. The repertoire was sequenced with immunoSEQ multiplex PCR; TCRdb's copy has only in-frame clones and lacks some. The data show some 250,000 clones, with about 90% seen just once and 1.2% held by the top ten. Sequencing was done on a sample of PBMCs or T cells enriched from blood (not recorded which). The receptors originated from a human donor in a cohort exposed to, infected with or recovered from COVID-19 (not recorded which). The donor label of this sample is uncertain. The CDR3 runs from the conserved cysteine through the conserved F or W. Each record gives: clone size, CDR3 length, J gene, D gene, V gene, CDR3 DNA, CDR3 protein. The D gene is left open where the match is weak. Expanded clones get a size class; other rows say once, few or many, or leave the size out.

size: -; length: 13; J: TRBJ1-2; D: -; V: TRBV29-1; DNA: TGCAGCGTTACCGGCGGTCCTACCTATGGCTACACCTTC; CDR3: CSVTGGPTYGYTF
size: once; length: 12; J: TRBJ2-5; D: TRBD2; V: TRBV5-5; DNA: TGTGCCAGCAGCTTGGGGGAGGGGACCCAGTACTTC; CDR3: CASSLGEGTQYF
size: -; length: 14; J: TRBJ2-2; D: -; V: TRBV5-1; DNA: TGCGCCAGCAGCTTGGCTGGGGGCAGCGGGGAGCTGTTTTTT; CDR3: CASSLAGGSGELFF
size: -; length: 15; J: TRBJ1-3; D: TRBD1; V: TRBV9; DNA: TGTGCCAGCAGCGTAAGCCCCCAGGGGGCAAACACCATATATTTT; CDR3: CASSVSPQGANTIYF
size: -; length: 15; J: TRBJ1-5; D: -; V: TRBV19; DNA: TGTGCCAGTAATCAAGAAACCTATAGCAATCAGCCCCAGCATTTT; CDR3: CASNQETYSNQPQHF
size: -; length: 11; J: TRBJ2-1; D: -; V: TRBV27; DNA: TGTGCCAGCAGTTCTTTCCGTGAGCAGTTCTTC; CDR3: CASSSFREQFF
size: medium-sized; length: 11; J: TRBJ2-1; D: -; V: TRBV20-1; DNA: TGCAGTGTCTTATACTACAATGAGCAGTTCTTC; CDR3: CSVLYYNEQFF
size: once; length: 15; J: TRBJ1-4; D: TRBD1; V: TRBV25-1; DNA: TGTGCCAGCAGTGAGCGACAGGGGGTTGGGGAAAAACTGTTTTTT; CDR3: CASSERQGVGEKLFF
size: -; length: 20; J: TRBJ2-6; D: -; V: TRBV13; DNA: TGTGCCAGCGGGACCAGCGGGCCGGCACGAAGTCTCTGGGGGGCCAACGTCCTGACTTTC; CDR3: CASGTSGPARSLWGANVLTF
size: few; length: 14; J: TRBJ1-6; D: -; V: TRBV19; DNA: TGTGCCAGTAGTATACAGGGGCGAAATTCACCCCTCCACTTT; CDR3: CASSIQGRNSPLHF
size: few; length: 15; J: TRBJ2-3; D: TRBD2; V: TRBV6-6; DNA: TGTGCCAGCAGTTTAGCGGGATCTAGCACAGATACGCAGTATTTT; CDR3: CASSLAGSSTDTQYF
size: -; length: 14; J: TRBJ2-3; D: -; V: TRBV10-3; DNA: TGTGCCATCAGTGAAGTGGTGGCGGCCGATACGCAGTATTTT; CDR3: CAISEVVAADTQYF
size: -; length: 18; J: TRBJ2-6; D: TRBD1; V: TRBV2; DNA: TGTGCCAGCAGTGAAAGGGGGACAGGGATCTCTGGGGCCAACGTCCTGACTTTC; CDR3: CASSERGTGISGANVLTF
size: -; length: 13; J: TRBJ2-5; D: TRBD2; V: TRBV18; DNA: TGTGCCAGCTCACCACCGGGACTAGGGCTCCAGTACTTC; CDR3: CASSPPGLGLQYF
size: -; length: 16; J: TRBJ2-1; D: TRBD2; V: TRBV4-1; DNA: TGCGCCAGCAGCCAAGGTCCTAGCGGGGTGCTCAATGAGCAGTTCTTC; CDR3: CASSQGPSGVLNEQFF
size: -; length: 14; J: TRBJ2-3; D: -; V: TRBV4-1; DNA: TGCGCCAGCAGCCAAGATAGGATCGGGGATACGCAGTATTTT; CDR3: CASSQDRIGDTQYF
size: -; length: 16; J: TRBJ2-1; D: TRBD2; V: TRBV5-1; DNA: TGCGCCAGCAGCTCCACTAGCGGGGGGGCATGGAATGAGCAGTTCTTC; CDR3: CASSSTSGGAWNEQFF
size: -; length: 10; J: TRBJ2-3; D: -; V: TRBV30; DNA: TGTGCCACCTACACAGATACGCAGTATTTT; CDR3: CATYTDTQYF
size: -; length: 14; J: TRBJ2-3; D: -; V: TRBV24-1; DNA: TGTGCCACCAGTGCCGACACAAGCACAGATACGCAGTATTTT; CDR3: CATSADTSTDTQYF